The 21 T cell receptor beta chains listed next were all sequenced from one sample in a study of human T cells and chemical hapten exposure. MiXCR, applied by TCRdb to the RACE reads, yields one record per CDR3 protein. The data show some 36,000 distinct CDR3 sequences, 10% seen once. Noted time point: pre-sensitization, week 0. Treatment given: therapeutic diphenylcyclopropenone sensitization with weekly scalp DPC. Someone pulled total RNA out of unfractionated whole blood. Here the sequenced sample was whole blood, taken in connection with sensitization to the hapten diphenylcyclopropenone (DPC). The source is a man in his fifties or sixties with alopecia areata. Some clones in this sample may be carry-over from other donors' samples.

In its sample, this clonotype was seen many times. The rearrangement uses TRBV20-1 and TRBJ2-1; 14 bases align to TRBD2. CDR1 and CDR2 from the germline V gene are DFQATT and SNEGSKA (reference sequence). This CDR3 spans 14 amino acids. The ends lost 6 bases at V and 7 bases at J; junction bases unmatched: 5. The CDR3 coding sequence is TGCAGTGCCCCCGGGACTAGCGGGAGAAATGAGCAGTTCTTC. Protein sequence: CSAPGTSGRNEQFF.

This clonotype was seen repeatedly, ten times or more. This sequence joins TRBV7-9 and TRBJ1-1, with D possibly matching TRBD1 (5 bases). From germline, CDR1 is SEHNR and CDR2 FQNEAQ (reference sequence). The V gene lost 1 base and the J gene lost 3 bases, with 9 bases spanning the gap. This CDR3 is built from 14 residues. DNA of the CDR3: TGTGCCAGCAGCTTAGTAAGCAGGGACACTGAAGCTTTCTTT. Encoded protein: CASSLVSRDTEAFF.

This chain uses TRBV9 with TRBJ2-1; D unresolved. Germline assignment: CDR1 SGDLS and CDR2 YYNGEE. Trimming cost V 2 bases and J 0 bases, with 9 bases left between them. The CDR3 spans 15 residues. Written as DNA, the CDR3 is TGTGCCAGCAGCGTTGTGCCTCGCTCCTACAATGAGCAGTTCTTC. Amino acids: CASSVVPRSYNEQFF.

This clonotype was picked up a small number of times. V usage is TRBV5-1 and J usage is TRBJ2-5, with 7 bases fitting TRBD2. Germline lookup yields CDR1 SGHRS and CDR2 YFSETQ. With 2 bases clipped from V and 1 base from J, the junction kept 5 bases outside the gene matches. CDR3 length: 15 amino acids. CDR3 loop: CASSFRDYSQETQYF. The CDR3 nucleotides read TGCGCCAGCAGCTTCCGGGACTACTCCCAAGAGACCCAGTACTTC.

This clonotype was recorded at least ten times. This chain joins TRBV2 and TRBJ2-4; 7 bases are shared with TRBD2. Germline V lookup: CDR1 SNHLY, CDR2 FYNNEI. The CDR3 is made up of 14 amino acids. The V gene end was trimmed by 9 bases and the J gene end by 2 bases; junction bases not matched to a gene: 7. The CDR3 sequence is CASGGVVTKNIQYF. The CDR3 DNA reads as TGTGCCAGTGGGGGGGTGGTGACCAAAAACATTCAGTACTTC. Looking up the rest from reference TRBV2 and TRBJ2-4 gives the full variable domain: EPEVTQTPSHQVTQMGQEVILRCVPISNHLYFYWYRQILGQKVEFLVSFYNNEISEKSEIFDDQFSVERPDGSNFTLKIRSTKLEDSAMYFCASGGVVTKNIQYFGAGTRLSVL.

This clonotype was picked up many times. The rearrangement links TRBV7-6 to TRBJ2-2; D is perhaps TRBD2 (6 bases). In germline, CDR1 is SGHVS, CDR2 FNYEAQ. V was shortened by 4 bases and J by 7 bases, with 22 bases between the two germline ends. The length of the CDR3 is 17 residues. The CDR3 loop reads CASSSRRSGGVGGELFF. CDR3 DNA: TGTGCCAGCAGCTCCCGTCGGAGCGGAGGGGTCGGCGGGGAGCTGTTTTTT.

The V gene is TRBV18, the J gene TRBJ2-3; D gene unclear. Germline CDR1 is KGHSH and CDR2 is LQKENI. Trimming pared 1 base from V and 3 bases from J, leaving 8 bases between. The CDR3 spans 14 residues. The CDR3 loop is CASSPLLRTDTQYF. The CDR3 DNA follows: TGTGCCAGCTCACCACTGTTACGGACAGATACGCAGTATTTT.

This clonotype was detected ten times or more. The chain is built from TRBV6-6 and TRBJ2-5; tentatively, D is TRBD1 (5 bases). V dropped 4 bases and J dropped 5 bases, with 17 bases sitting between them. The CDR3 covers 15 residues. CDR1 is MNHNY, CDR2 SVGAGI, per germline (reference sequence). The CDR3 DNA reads TGTGCCAGCAGTTTGCACAGGCCGGATAGGGAGACCCAGTACTTC. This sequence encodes CASSLHRPDRETQYF.

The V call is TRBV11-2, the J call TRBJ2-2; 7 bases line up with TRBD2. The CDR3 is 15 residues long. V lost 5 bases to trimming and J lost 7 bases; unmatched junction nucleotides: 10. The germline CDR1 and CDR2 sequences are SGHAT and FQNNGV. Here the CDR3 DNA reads TGTGCCAGCAGCCCACAACGACTAGCTGGCGGGGAGCTGTTTTTT. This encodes CASSPQRLAGGELFF.

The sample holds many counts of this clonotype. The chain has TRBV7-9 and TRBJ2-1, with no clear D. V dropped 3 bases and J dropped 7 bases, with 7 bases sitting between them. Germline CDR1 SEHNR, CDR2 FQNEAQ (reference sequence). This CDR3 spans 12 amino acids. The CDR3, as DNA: TGTGCCAGCAGCTTTCACGAGAATGAGCAGTTCTTC. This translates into CASSFHENEQFF.

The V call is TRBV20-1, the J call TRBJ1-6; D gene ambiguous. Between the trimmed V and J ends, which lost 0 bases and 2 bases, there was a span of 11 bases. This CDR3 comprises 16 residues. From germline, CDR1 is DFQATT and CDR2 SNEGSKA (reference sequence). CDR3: CSARDRAGTYNSPLHF. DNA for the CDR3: TGCAGTGCTAGAGATAGGGCGGGGACCTATAATTCACCCCTCCACTTT.

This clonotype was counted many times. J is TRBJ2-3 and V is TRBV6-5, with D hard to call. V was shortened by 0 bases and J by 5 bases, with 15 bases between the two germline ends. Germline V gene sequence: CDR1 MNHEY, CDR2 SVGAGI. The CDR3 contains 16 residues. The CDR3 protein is CASSYSRRSEIDTQYF. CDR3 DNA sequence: TGTGCCAGCAGTTACTCGAGACGGAGTGAAATAGATACGCAGTATTTT.

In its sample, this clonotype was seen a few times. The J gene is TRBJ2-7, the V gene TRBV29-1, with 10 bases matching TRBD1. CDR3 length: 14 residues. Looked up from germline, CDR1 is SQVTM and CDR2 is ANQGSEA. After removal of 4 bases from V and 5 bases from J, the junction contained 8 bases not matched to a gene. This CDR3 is CSVAVTGTGDEQYF. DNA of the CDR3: TGCAGCGTTGCCGTAACGGGGACAGGGGACGAGCAGTACTTC.

The CDR3 loop is CASSSGQWQETQYF. CDR3 DNA: TGTGCCAGCAGTTCCGGACAGTGGCAAGAGACCCAGTACTTC. The genes are TRBV28 and TRBJ2-5; a weak D match, TRBD1 (6 bases). Germline values: CDR1 MDHEN, CDR2 SYDVKM. The CDR3 consists of 14 residues. V lost 4 bases and J lost 2, with 11 bases in between. Using reference TRBV28 and TRBJ2-5 for the parts outside the CDR3, the full variable domain is DVKVTQSSRYLVKRTGEKVFLECVQDMDHENMFWYRQDPGLGLRLIYFSYDVKMKEKGDIPEGYSVSREKKERFSLILESASTNQTSMYLCASSSGQWQETQYFGPGTRLLVL.

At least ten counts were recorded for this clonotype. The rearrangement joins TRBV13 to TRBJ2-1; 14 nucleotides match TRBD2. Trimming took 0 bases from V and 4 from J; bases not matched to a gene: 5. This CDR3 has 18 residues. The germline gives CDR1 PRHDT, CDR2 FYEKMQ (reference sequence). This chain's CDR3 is CASSLGGLAGGIYNEQFF. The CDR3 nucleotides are TGTGCCAGCAGCTTAGGCGGACTAGCGGGAGGAATATACAATGAGCAGTTCTTC. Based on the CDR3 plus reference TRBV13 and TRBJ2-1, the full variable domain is AAGVIQSPRHLIKEKRETATLKCYPIPRHDTVYWYQQGPGQDPQFLISFYEKMQSDKGSIPDRFSAQQFSDYHSELNMSSLELGDSALYFCASSLGGLAGGIYNEQFFGPGTRLTVL.

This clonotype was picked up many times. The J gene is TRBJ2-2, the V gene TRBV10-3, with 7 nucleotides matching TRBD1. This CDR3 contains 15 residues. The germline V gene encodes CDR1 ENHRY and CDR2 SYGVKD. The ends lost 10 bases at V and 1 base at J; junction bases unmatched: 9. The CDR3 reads CATVQGNQNTGELFF. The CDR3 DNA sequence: TGTGCCACCGTACAGGGGAACCAGAACACCGGGGAGCTGTTTTTT.

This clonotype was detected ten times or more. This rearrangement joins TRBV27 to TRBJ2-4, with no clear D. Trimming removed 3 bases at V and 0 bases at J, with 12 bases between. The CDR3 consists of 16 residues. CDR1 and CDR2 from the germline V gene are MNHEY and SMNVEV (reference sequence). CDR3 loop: CASSFFSRLAKNIQYF. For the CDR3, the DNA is TGTGCCAGCAGTTTTTTTAGTAGATTAGCCAAAAACATTCAGTACTTC.

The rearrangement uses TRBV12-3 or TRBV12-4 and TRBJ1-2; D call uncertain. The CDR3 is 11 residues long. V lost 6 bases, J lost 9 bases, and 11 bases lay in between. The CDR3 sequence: CASSPRMSYTF. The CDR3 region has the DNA TGTGCCAGCAGCCCCCGCATGAGCTACACCTTC.

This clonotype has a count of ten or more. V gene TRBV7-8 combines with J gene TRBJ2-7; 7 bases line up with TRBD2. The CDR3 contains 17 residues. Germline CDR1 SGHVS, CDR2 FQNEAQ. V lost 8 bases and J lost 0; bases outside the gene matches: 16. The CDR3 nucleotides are TGTGCCAGCTCGAAATATGAGCGGGACCTAGCCTCCTACGAGCAGTACTTC. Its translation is CASSKYERDLASYEQYF.

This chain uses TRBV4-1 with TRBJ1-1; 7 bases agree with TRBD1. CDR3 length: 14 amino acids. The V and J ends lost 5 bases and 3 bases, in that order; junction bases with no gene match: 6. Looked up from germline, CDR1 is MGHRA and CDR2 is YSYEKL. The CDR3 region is CASSKNTGDTEAFF. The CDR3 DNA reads TGCGCCAGCAGCAAAAACACAGGGGACACTGAAGCTTTCTTT.

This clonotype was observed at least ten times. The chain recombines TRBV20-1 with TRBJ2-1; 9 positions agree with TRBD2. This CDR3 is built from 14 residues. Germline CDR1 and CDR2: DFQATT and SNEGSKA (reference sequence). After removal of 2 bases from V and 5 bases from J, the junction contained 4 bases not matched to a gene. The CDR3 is CSARLAGRNNEQFF. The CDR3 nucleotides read TGCAGTGCTAGACTAGCGGGGAGAAACAATGAGCAGTTCTTC.